This TCR beta chain was captured in a study of control samples from healthy donors and cancer patients. Clones were sequenced by immunoSEQ multiplex PCR, and TCRdb holds only the in-frame ones, with some missing. The repertoire includes 150,000 to 200,000 clones, about nine tenths of them detected once, and 1.5% sits in the top ten. The TCR comes from a woman aged 30 to 39 in good health. Sequencing was done on a sample of blood.

CDR3 protein: CSALAGVLYNEQFF. CDR3 DNA: TGCAGCGCACTAGCGGGAGTACTCTACAATGAGCAGTTCTTC. The genes are TRBV29-1 and TRBJ2-1, with 11 bases fitting TRBD2. CDR1 is SQVTM and CDR2 is ANQGSEA in the germline V gene. With V trimmed by 7 bases and J by 3 bases, 5 bases remained unmatched. This CDR3 contains 14 residues.